This T cell receptor (beta chain) appears in the sequencing data of a study of T cell responses to AZD1222 COVID-19 vaccine. With 1 base removed from V and 3 bases from J, the gap between germline ends came to 6 bases. The CDR3 contains 13 residues. Germline-derived CDR1 and CDR2 are MNHEY and SMNVEV (reference sequence). Notes on the study in general: Spike regions recognized by vaccine-associated CD4 TCRs spanned the protein, led by 160-218 and 743-854. Donors in the cohort were predominantly white British and more often female, and clonal diversity was possibly underestimated. Repertoires in all cases were sampled only once the peak T cell response had passed. Reportedly, nearly half the spike-specific TCRs target unmutated variant regions.

About this clone: What it binds is not known.

Generated by immunoSEQ multiplex PCR, the TCRdb table keeps only in-frame clones and is missing some. This sample has approximately 140,000 clones; about 91% occur once, and the top ten carry roughly 16%. The material was peripheral blood, obtained on day 0 of AZD1222 vaccination. V and J are TRBV27 and TRBJ1-2, with D unclear. The TCR originated in an adult in good health. CDR3 DNA sequence: TGTGCCAGCAGTTTATTGTCCGACTATGGCTACACCTTC. It yields the protein CASSLLSDYGYTF.